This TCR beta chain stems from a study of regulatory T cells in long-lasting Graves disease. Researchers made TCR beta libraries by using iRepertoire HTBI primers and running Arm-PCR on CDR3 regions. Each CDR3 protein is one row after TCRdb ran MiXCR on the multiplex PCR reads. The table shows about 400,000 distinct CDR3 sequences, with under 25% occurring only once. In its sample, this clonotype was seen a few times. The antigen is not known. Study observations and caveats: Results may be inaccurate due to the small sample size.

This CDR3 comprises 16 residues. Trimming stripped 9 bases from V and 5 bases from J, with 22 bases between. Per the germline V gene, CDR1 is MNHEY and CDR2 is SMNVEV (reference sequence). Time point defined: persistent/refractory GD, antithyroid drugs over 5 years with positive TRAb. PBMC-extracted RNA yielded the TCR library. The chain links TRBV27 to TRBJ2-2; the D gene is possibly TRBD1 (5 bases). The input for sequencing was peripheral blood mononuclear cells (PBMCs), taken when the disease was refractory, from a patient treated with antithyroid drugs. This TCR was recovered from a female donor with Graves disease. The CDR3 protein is CASTLIFGQSTGELFF. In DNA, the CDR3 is TGTGCCAGTACCTTGATCTTTGGACAATCAACCGGGGAGCTGTTTTTT.